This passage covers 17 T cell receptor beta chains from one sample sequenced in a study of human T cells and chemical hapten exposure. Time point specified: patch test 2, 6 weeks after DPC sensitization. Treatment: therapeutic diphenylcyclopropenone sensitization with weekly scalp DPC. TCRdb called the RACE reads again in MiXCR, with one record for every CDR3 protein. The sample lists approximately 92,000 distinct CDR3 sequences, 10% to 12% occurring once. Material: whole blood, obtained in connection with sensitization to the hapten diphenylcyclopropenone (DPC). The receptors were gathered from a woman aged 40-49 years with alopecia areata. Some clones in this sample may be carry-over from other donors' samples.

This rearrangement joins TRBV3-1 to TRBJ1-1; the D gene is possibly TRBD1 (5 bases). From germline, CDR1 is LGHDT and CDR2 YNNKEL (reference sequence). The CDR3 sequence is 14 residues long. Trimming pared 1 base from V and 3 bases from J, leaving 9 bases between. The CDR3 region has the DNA TGTGCCAGCAGCCAAGCCGGGGGGTACACTGAAGCTTTCTTT. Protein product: CASSQAGGYTEAFF.

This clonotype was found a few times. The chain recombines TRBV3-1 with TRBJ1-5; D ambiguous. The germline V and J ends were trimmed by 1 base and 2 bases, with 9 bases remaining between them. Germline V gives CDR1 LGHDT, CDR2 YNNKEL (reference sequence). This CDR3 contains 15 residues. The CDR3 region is CASSQGRHGNQPQHF. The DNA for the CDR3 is TGTGCCAGCAGCCAAGGACGACACGGCAATCAGCCCCAGCATTTT.

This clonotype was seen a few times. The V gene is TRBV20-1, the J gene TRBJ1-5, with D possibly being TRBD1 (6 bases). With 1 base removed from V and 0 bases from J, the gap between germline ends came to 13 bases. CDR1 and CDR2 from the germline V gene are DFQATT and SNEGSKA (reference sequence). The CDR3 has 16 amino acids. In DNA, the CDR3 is TGCAGTGCTAGAGTGCGGACAGTGAATAGCAATCAGCCCCAGCATTTT. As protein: CSARVRTVNSNQPQHF.

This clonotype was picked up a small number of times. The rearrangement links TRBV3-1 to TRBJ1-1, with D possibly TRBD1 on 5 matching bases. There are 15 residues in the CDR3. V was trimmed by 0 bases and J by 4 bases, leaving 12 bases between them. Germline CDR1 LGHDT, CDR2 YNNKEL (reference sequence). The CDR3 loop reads CASSQDNRKGTEAFF. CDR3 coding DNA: TGTGCCAGCAGCCAAGATAACAGGAAGGGCACTGAAGCTTTCTTT.

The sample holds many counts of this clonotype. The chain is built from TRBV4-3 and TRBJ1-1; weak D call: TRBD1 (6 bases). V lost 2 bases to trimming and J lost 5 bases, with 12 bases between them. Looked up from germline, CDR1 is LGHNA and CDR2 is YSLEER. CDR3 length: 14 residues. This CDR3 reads CASSQSQGWTEAFF. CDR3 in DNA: TGCGCCAGCAGCCAATCACAGGGCTGGACTGAAGCTTTCTTT.

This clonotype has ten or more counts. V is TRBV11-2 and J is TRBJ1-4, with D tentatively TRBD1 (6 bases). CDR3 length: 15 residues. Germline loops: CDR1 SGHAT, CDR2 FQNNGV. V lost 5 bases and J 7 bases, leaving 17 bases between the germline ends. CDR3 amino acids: CASSLTGTRSEKLFF. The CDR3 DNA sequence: TGTGCCAGCAGCCTGACCGGGACACGGAGTGAAAAACTGTTTTTT.

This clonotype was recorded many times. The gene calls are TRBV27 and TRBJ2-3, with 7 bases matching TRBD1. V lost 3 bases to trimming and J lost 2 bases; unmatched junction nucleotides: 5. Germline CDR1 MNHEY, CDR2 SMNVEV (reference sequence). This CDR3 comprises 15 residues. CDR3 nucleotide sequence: TGTGCCAGCAGTTTTGAGGGGGCGGTCACAGATACGCAGTATTTT. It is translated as CASSFEGAVTDTQYF.

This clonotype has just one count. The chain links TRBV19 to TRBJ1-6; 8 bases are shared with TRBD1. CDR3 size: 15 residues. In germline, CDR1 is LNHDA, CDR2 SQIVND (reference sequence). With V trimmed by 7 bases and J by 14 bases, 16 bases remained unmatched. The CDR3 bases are TGTGCCAGTACAAACCAAGGGACAGGTATTCTGTCCCTCCACTTT. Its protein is CASTNQGTGILSLHF. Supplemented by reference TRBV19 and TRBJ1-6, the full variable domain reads DGGITQSPKYLFRKEGQNVTLSCEQNLNHDAMYWYRQDPGQGLRLIYYSQIVNDFQKGDIAEGYSVSREKKESFPLTVTSAQKNPTAFYLCASTNQGTGILSLHFGNGTRLTVT.

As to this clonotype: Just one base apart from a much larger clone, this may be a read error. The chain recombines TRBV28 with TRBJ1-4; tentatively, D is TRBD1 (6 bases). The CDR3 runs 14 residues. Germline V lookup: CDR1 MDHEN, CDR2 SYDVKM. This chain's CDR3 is CASRLTGSGEKLLF. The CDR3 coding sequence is TGTGCCAGCAGGTTGACAGGCTCGGGCGAAAAACTGCTTTTT.

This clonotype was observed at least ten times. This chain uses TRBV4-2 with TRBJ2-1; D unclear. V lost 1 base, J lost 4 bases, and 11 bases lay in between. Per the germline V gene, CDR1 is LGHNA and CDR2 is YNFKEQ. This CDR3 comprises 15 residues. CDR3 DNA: TGTGCCAGCAGCCAAGCCGTTGGTAGTTACAATGAGCAGTTCTTC. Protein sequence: CASSQAVGSYNEQFF.

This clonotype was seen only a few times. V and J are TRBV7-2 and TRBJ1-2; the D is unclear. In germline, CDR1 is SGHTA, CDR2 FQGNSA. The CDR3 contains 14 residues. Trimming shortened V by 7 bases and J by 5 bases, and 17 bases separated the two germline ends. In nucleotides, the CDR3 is TGTGCCAGCACCCCAAGCATGGAGGCTTATGGCTACACCTTC. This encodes CASTPSMEAYGYTF. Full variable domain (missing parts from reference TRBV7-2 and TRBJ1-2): GAGVSQSPSNKVTEKGKDVELRCDPISGHTALYWYRQSLGQGLEFLIYFQGNSAPDKSGLPSDRFSAERTGGSVSTLTIQRTQQEDSAVYLCASTPSMEAYGYTFGSGTRLTVV.

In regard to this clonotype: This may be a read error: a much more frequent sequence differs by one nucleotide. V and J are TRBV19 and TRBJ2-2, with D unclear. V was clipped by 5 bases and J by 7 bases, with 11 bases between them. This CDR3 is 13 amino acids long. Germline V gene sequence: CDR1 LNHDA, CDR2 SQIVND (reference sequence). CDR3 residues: CASSLRFYGELFF. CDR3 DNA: TGTGCCAGTAGTCTACGGTTCTACGGGGAGCTGTTTTTT.

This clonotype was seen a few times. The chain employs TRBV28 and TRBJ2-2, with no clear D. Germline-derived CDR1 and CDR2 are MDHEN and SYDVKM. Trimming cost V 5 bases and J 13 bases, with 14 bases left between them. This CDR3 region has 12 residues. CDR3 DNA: TGTGCCAGCAGTGTTATGATAGGCTCGCTGTTTTTT. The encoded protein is CASSVMIGSLFF.

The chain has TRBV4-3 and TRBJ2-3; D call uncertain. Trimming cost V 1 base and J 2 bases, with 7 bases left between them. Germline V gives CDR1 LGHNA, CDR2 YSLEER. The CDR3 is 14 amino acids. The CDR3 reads CASSQGLPTDTQYF. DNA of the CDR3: TGCGCCAGCAGCCAAGGACTTCCCACAGATACGCAGTATTTT.

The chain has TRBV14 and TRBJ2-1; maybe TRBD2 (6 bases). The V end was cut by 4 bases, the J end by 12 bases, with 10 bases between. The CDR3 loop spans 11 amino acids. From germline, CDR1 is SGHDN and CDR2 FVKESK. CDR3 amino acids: CASSPGVRQFF. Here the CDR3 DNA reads TGTGCCAGCAGCCCGGGGGTTAGGCAGTTCTTC.

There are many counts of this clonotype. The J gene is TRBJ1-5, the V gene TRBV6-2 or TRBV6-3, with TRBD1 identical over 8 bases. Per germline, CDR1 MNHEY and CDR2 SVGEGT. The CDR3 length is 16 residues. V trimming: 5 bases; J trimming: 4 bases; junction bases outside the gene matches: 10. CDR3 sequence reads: CASSGNRGYGNQPQHF. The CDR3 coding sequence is TGTGCCAGCAGTGGGAACAGGGGGTACGGGAATCAGCCCCAGCATTTT.

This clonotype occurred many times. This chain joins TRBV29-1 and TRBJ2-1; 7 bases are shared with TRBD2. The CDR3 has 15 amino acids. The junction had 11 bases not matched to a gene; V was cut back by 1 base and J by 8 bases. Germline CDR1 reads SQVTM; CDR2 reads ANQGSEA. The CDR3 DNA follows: TGCAGCGTTGAAGTTCCGGGCAACCGGGGGGATGAGCAGTTCTTC. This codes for CSVEVPGNRGDEQFF.